This TCR beta chain was sequenced for a study of metastatic and nonmetastatic thyroid tumors. This clone was seen ten or more times. V trimming: 5 bases; J trimming: 2 bases; junction bases outside the gene matches: 6. Germline CDR1 reads DFQATT; CDR2 reads SNEGSKA (reference sequence). This CDR3 comprises 13 residues. As processed by the authors: Construction of a distant-metastasis classifier for papillary thyroid cancer relied on CDR3 differences across clinicopathological groups. TCRdb used MiXCR to call clones anew from the PCR reads. TCRdb's processing, not the study's, gives the V and J calls here. The data contain 30,000 to 35,000 clones, less than 20% of them seen just once; the ten biggest clones take up 7.5% to 9.5%. Thyroid surgery was preceded by no treatment in any patient.

V and J are TRBV20-1 and TRBJ2-7, with 7 bases fitting TRBD2. The sample was blood. The clonotype comes from a female donor with papillary thyroid cancer or a benign thyroid nodule (not recorded which). Some clones in this sample may be carry-over from other donors' samples. The CDR3 protein is CSAWGGGPYEQYF. The DNA of the CDR3 is TGCAGTGCTTGGGGGGGAGGGCCCTACGAGCAGTACTTC.